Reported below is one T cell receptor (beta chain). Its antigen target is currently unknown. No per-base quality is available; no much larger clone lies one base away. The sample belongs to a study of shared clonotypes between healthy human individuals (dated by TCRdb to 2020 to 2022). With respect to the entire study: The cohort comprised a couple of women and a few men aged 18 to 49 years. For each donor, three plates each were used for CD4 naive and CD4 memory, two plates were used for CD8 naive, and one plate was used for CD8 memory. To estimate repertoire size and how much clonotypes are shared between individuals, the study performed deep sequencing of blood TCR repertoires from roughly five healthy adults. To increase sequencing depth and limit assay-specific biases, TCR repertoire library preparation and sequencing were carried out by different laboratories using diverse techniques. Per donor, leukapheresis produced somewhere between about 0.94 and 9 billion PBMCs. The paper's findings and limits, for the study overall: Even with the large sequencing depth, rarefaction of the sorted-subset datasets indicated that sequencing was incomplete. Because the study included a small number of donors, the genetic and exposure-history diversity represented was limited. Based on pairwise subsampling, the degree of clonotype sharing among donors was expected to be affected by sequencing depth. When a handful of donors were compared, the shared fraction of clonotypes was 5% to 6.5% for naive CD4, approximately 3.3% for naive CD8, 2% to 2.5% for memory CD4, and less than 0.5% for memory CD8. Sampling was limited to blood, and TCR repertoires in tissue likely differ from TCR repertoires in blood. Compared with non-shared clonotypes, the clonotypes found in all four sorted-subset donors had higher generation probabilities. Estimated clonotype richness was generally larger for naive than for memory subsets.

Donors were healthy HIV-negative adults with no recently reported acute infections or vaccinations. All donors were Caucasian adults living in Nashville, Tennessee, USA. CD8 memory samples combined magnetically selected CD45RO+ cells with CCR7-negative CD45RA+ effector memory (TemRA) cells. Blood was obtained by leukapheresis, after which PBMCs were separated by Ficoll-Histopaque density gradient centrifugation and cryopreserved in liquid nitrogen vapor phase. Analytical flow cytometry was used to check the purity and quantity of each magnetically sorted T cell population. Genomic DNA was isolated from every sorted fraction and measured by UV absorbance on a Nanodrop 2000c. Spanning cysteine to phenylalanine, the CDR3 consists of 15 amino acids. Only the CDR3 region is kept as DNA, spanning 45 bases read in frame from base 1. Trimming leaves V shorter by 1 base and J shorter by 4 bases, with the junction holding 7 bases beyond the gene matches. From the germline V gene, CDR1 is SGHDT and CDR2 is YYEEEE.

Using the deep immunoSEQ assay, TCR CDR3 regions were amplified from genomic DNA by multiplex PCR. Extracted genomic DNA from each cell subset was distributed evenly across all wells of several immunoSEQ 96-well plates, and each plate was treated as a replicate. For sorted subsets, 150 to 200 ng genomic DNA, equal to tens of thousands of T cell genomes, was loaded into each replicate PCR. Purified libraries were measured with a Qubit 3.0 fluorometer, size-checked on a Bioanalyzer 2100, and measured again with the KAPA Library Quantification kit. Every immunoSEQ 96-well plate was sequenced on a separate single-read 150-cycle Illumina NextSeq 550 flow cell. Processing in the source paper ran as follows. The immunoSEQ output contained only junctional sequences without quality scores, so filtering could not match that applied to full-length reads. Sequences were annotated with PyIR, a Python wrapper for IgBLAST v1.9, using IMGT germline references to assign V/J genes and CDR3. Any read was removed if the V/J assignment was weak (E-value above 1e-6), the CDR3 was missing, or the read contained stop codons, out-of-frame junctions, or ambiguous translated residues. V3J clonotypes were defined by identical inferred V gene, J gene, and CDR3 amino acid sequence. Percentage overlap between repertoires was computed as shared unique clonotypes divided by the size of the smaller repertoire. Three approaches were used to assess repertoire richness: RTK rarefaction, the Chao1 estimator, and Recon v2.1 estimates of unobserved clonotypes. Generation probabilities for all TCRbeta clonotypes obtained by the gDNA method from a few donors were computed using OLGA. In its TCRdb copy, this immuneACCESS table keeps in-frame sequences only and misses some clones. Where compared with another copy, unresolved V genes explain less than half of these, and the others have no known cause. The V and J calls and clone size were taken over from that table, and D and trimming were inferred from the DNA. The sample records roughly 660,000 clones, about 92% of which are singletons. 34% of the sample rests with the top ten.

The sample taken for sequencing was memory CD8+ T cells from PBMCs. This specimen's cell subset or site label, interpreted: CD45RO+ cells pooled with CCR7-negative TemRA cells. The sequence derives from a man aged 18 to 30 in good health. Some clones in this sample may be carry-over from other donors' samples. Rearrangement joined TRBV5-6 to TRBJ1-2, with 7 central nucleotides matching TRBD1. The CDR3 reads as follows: CASSLQGDSIYGYTF. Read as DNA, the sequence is TGTGCCAGCAGCTTGCAAGGGGACAGCATCTATGGCTACACCTTC.